Sequencing of this T cell receptor beta chain was carried out in a study of response to subunit inactivated influenza vaccine. Germline V gene data show CDR1 as SQVTM and CDR2 as ANQGSEA. CDR3 size: 13 residues. Between the trimmed V and J ends, which lost 4 bases and 6 bases, there was a span of 16 bases. Each CDR3 protein is one row after TCRdb ran MiXCR on the RT-PCR reads. Of 650,000 to 850,000 distinct CDR3 sequences in the sample, approximately 13% were seen once. This specimen was PBMCs from blood, taken roughly 15 days before vaccination. This receptor was taken from a man in his fifties or sixties who received an inactivated influenza vaccine. The V gene is TRBV29-1, the J gene TRBJ2-7; possibly TRBD1 or TRBD2 for D (7 bases each). The CDR3: CSVVTGRASEQYF. CDR3 in DNA: TGCAGCGTTGTGACAGGGAGGGCCTCCGAGCAGTACTTC.